This T cell receptor beta chain is from a study of T cell changes during pregnancy in multiple sclerosis. The V gene's germline CDR1 is LNHDA and CDR2 SQIVND (reference sequence). The CDR3 has 13 amino acids. V lost 3 bases and J lost 10; bases outside the gene matches: 6. Clones were read by immunoSEQ multiplex PCR, and TCRdb kept only the in-frame ones, dropping some. The top ten hold 1.3% to 1.5% of the sample, which has about 87,000 clones, about 94% seen once. The clonotype originates from a female donor in good health, enrolled as a control in a pregnancy study. The material sequenced was peripheral blood, taken in the third trimester of pregnancy. The gene calls are TRBV19 and TRBJ2-1; 7 positions match TRBD1. Here the CDR3 DNA reads TGTGCCAGTAGTATTAGAAGGACAGGCGAGCAGTTCTTC. Protein product: CASSIRRTGEQFF.